The clone carrying this T cell receptor beta chain was found a few times. The antigen remains undetermined. A sample-barcoded 5' primer and a J-beta primer mix were used in a second PCR of roughly 6 to 11 cycles. Carrying 12 random nucleotides, a template-switch adaptor labeled each individual cDNA molecule. TCRdb re-derived calls from the 5' RACE reads in MiXCR, one entry per CDR3 protein. The data hold about 1,600,000 distinct CDR3 sequences, with 42% observed a single time. Looked up from germline, CDR1 is DFQATT and CDR2 is SNEGSKA (reference sequence). The CDR3 runs to 16 residues. V was clipped by 3 bases and J by 7 bases; unmatched bases: 15. The data derive from a study of blood T cells in healthy people across ages. Study observations and caveats: Both naive CD4+ cell counts and diversity were greater in long-lived donors than in aged donors.

Each individual donor underwent a draw of approximately 10 milliliters of peripheral blood. Isolating PBMCs gave at least 6.5 million of these cells per sample. The gene calls are TRBV20-1 and TRBJ1-2, with 9 bases identical to TRBD1. The specimen was blood. The source of this sequence is a woman under 30 in good health. The CDR3: CSARPPDGQGRIGYTF. The CDR3 DNA follows: TGCAGTGCTAGGCCCCCGGATGGACAGGGGAGAATTGGCTACACCTTC.